The subject of this entry is one TCR beta chain. This specimen comes from a study of T cell changes during pregnancy in multiple sclerosis. Assay: immunoSEQ multiplex PCR; the TCRdb copy retains only in-frame clones and omits some. The table has roughly 61,000 clones, 85% to 90% seen once. The specimen was peripheral blood, collected in the first trimester of pregnancy. The origin of this receptor is a female donor in good health, enrolled as a control in a pregnancy study.

CDR3 DNA: TGTGCCAGCAGCCCTCGTTCCAGCGGCCTTTCTAGCACAGATACGCAGTATTTT. This codes for CASSPRSSGLSSTDTQYF. The rearrangement links TRBV9 to TRBJ2-3; TRBD2 is a possible D gene (5 bases). Germline CDR1 SGDLS, CDR2 YYNGEE. V dropped 4 bases and J dropped 0 bases, with 21 bases sitting between them. This CDR3 region has 18 residues.